The T cell receptor beta chain under discussion was sequenced for a study of T cell repertoires in cytomegalovirus infection. Whole-study context: CMV infection plus the matching HLA type was flagged by public TCR beta signatures.

This clonotype showed up just a few times. Antigen: not known. V dropped 5 bases and J dropped 4; count of bases not matched to a gene: 11. Per germline, CDR1 KGHSH and CDR2 LQKENI. The length of the CDR3 is 16 residues. The study, taken as a whole, reports: Totalled public TCR beta family frequency picked out people who carried CMV plus the relevant HLA.

TCRdb fed the reads into MiXCR, producing one record per CDR3 protein. The sample lists a few hundred thousand distinct CDR3 sequences, 15% to 20% seen once, with 7.5% to 9.5% in the top ten. The chain is built from TRBV18 and TRBJ1-1; 9 bases line up with TRBD1. Sequences were obtained from PBMCs. This sequence was found in a human donor in good health (CMV status not recorded). Some clones in this sample may be carry-over from other donors' samples. CDR3 sequence reads: CASSVSGTGRGTEAFF. In DNA form, the CDR3 reads TGTGCCAGCTCAGTAAGCGGGACAGGGCGGGGCACTGAAGCTTTCTTT.